A single sample is the source of the 2 T cell receptor beta chains below, sequenced in a study of OX40 agonist ivuxolimab in advanced cancers. The protocol was immunoSEQ multiplex PCR, while the TCRdb copy is restricted to in-frame clones and leaves out a portion. The top ten hold 6% to 8% of the sample, which has about 81,000 clones, around 84% seen once. The sequencing here drew on CD4+ or CD8+ T cells sorted from blood, taken in a trial of the OX40 agonist ivuxolimab. The receptors here all came from an adult with an advanced solid tumor such as melanoma, head and neck, liver or kidney cancer.

This clone was found once. The CDR3 reads CASSDSHTEAFF. Written as DNA, the CDR3 is TGTGCTAGTTCGGACAGCCACACTGAAGCTTTCTTT. The chain has TRBV12-5 and TRBJ1-1; tentative D call: TRBD1 (6 bases). Germline CDR1 is LGHNT and CDR2 is FRNRAP. The CDR3 extends over 12 amino acids. Trimming pared 8 bases from V and 3 bases from J, leaving 10 bases between.

The V call is TRBV7-8, the J call TRBJ2-5; TRBD1 matches 8 bases. This CDR3 is 14 amino acids long. CDR1 and CDR2 from the germline V gene are SGHVS and FQNEAQ. The J segment lost 2 bases and the V segment lost 5 bases, leaving 4 bases of the junction unmatched. In DNA form, the CDR3 reads TGTGCCAGCAGCCGTGGACAGGGTCAAGAGACCCAGTACTTC. Translating it yields CASSRGQGQETQYF. The variable domain in full, with the rest retrieved from reference TRBV7-8 and TRBJ2-5, is GAGVSQSPRYKVAKRGQDVALRCDPISGHVSLFWYQQALGQGPEFLTYFQNEAQLDKSGLPSDRFFAERPEGSVSTLKIQRTQQEDSAVYLCASSRGQGQETQYFGPGTRLLVL.